The present T cell receptor (beta chain) was sequenced within a study of blood T cell repertoires in COVID-19. Study-level information: Specimens from acute and convalescent COVID-19 originated in the United States, Italy and Spain. Sources were T cells, B-cell-depleted T cells, or PBMCs; the material itself was cDNA or gDNA.

Under the authors' procedure: Reference gene primer amplification yielded estimated nucleated cell counts. Data came from immunoSEQ multiplex PCR; TCRdb stores just in-frame clones and leaves some out. V and J calls and clone size follow that table, whereas D and trimming were derived from the DNA. Of 150,000 to 200,000 clones listed, under 90% are singletons. The ends were cut back, 5 bases at V and 8 bases at J, with 17 bases in the middle. The CDR3 has 14 amino acids. Germline CDR1 is SGHDN and CDR2 is FVKESK. The TCR originated in a woman older than 75 with acute or convalescent COVID-19. The rearrangement links TRBV14 to TRBJ2-3, with a possible D match to TRBD1 (5 bases). The source material was peripheral blood. CDR3 DNA sequence: TGTGCCAGCAGCTTTTCGGGTGGGGCATCTACGCAGTATTTT. Its protein is CASSFSGGASTQYF.